The 19 T cell receptor beta chains below were found in one sample sequenced in a study of T cell repertoires in aging, cancer and after chemotherapy. Peripheral blood genomic DNA, not sorted cells or RNA, was the template. Multiplex touch-down PCR with TRB-A/B primers amplified rearranged V-D-J TRB sequences. MiXCR, applied by TCRdb to the multiplex PCR reads, yields one record per CDR3 protein. This sample has about 630 distinct CDR3 sequences; just over 25% occur once, and the top ten carry less than 60%. Sequencing was done on a sample of blood. The receptors were gathered from a human donor with a solid tumor.

This clonotype is deemed large (0.1 to 1%). The gene calls are TRBV6-6 and TRBJ2-1, with D possibly matching TRBD1 (6 bases). This CDR3 is built from 10 residues. Germline-derived CDR1 and CDR2 are MNHNY and SVGAGI (reference sequence). The V end was cut by 10 bases, the J end by 8 bases, with 9 bases between. DNA for the CDR3: TGTGCCACTGCAGGGGATGAGCAGTTCTTC. Protein: CATAGDEQFF.

This clonotype is deemed large. The gene calls are TRBV29-1 and TRBJ2-3; no definite D call. Trimming removed 3 bases from V and 7 bases from J, with 8 bases in between. The germline V gene has CDR1 SQVTM and CDR2 ANQGSEA. CDR3 length: 11 amino acids. As DNA, the CDR3 is TGCAGCGTTGATATGGGGAATACGCAGTATTTT. This encodes CSVDMGNTQYF.

By share, this clonotype ranks as large (0.1 to 1%). This chain links TRBV6-5 with TRBJ1-1; tentatively, D is TRBD1 (6 bases). The V gene's germline CDR1 is MNHEY and CDR2 SVGAGI. This CDR3 region has 13 residues. Trimming cost V 0 bases and J 8 bases, with 10 bases left between them. The CDR3 nucleotides are TGTGCCAGCAGTTACTCGGGGGCCCCAGAAGCTTTCTTT. Translating it yields CASSYSGAPEAFF.

This clonotype is large. This chain joins TRBV11-1 and TRBJ2-7, with D tentatively TRBD2 (7 bases). The CDR3 runs 16 residues. CDR1 is SGHAT, CDR2 FQDESV, per germline (reference sequence). Deletions cut 1 base from V and 0 bases from J, with 13 bases between. CDR3 coding DNA: TGTGCCAGCAGCTTAGAGGCGGGGGCCAGCTCCTACGAGCAGTACTTC. This codes for CASSLEAGASSYEQYF.

This clonotype was picked up one time. The rearrangement uses TRBV18 and TRBJ1-2; the match to TRBD1 covers 10 bases. Germline V lookup: CDR1 KGHSH, CDR2 LQKENI. The CDR3 sequence is 16 residues long. V gave up 3 bases and J gave up 3 bases; unmatched junction bases: 7. CDR3 nucleotides: TGTGCCAGCTCACCCCTTGGGACAGGGGTGGACTATGGCTACACCTTC. Amino acid sequence: CASSPLGTGVDYGYTF. Full variable domain (remainder filled in from reference TRBV18 and TRBJ1-2): NAGVMQNPRHLVRRRGQEARLRCSPMKGHSHVYWYRQLPEEGLKFMVYLQKENIIDESGMPKERFSAEFPKEGPSILRIQQVVRGDSAAYFCASSPLGTGVDYGYTFGSGTRLTVV.

This clonotype is large. The chain has TRBV5-6 and TRBJ1-6, with D perhaps matching TRBD1 (6 bases). Germline CDR1 is SGHDT and CDR2 is YYEEEE. The CDR3 loop spans 14 amino acids. V was cut by 1 base and J by 8 bases, with 10 bases left in between. CDR3 nucleotide sequence: TGTGCCAGCAGCTTGTTGGGGGGCGATTCACCCCTCCACTTT. It encodes CASSLLGGDSPLHF.

This clonotype is termed medium-sized. This rearrangement joins TRBV6-6 to TRBJ1-5; 11 bases are a match to TRBD1. Per germline, CDR1 MNHNY and CDR2 SVGAGI (reference sequence). This CDR3 region has 15 residues. With V trimmed by 6 bases and J by 6 bases, 7 bases remained unmatched. CDR3 sequence (DNA): TGTGCCAGCAGCCTGGACAGGGGGCTAAGTCAGCCCCAGCATTTT. It is translated as CASSLDRGLSQPQHF.

This clonotype is judged medium-sized. This chain links TRBV6-2 or TRBV6-3 with TRBJ1-1; 9 bases are a match to TRBD1. The CDR3 is made up of 12 amino acids. V lost 4 bases, J lost 7 bases, and 1 base stayed unmatched. CDR1 and CDR2 from the germline V gene are MNHEY and SVGEGT. CDR3: CASSSTGGEAFF. The CDR3, as DNA: TGTGCCAGCAGTTCGACAGGGGGTGAAGCTTTCTTT.

As for this clonotype: A read error may be the cause here, since a much bigger clone is one base away. V is TRBV7-6 and J is TRBJ2-1; TRBD2 matches 8 bases. The V gene end was trimmed by 3 bases and the J gene end by 7 bases; junction bases not matched to a gene: 8. The CDR3 is 15 amino acids. Germline V CDR1 and CDR2: SGHVS, FNYEAQ. The CDR3, as DNA: TGTGCCAGCAGCTTCGGGGGGGCCGAAGGGAATGAGCAGTTCTTC. Amino acid sequence: CASSFGGAEGNEQFF.

Concerning this clonotype itself: One base away lies a much larger clone, so this may be a sequencing read error. The chain couples TRBV7-6 to TRBJ2-3; 7 nucleotides align to TRBD2. Trimming at V came to 5 bases and at J to 6 bases, leaving 14 bases not matched to a gene. Per the germline V gene, CDR1 is SGHVS and CDR2 is FNYEAQ. The CDR3 covers 16 residues. CDR3 sequence (DNA): TGTGCCAGCAGCCTCCCTAGACGGGGGGACCGGGATACGCAGTATTTT. It codes for CASSLPRRGDRDTQYF.

By share, this clonotype counts as medium-sized (0.01 to 0.1%). V gene TRBV6-1 combines with J gene TRBJ2-3; no firm D call. This CDR3 is 15 amino acids long. Trimming took 1 base from V and 2 from J, leaving 10 bases between them. Germline-derived CDR1 and CDR2 are MNHNS and SASEGT. In DNA form, the CDR3 reads TGTGCCAGCAGTGAAGGAGGACCATTCACAGATACGCAGTATTTT. Residues: CASSEGGPFTDTQYF.

By frequency in the sample, this clonotype is large. The V and J genes are TRBV6-6 and TRBJ1-2; possibly TRBD1 for D (5 bases). V was trimmed by 5 bases and J by 4 bases, leaving 14 bases between them. Per the germline V gene, CDR1 is MNHNY and CDR2 is SVGAGI (reference sequence). CDR3 size: 14 residues. The CDR3 region is CASSPGTEFYGYTF. The CDR3 nucleotides are TGTGCCAGCAGTCCTGGGACCGAATTCTATGGCTACACCTTC.

In the case of this clonotype: This sequence may be a read error, since a much larger clone differs from it by one base. The rearrangement uses TRBV15 and TRBJ2-3; D unresolved. Germline CDR1 is LNHNV and CDR2 is YYDKDF (reference sequence). There are 15 residues in the CDR3. The ends were cut back, 1 base at V and 5 bases at J, with 13 bases in the middle. The CDR3 DNA reads TGTGCCACCAGCAGAGGTATGGGGAATAGAGATACGCAGTATTTT. Encoded protein: CATSRGMGNRDTQYF.

This clonotype was counted between two and nine times. The chain uses TRBV19 and TRBJ1-1; D not resolved. V shed 4 bases and J shed 4 bases, with 10 bases lying between them. Looked up from germline, CDR1 is LNHDA and CDR2 is SQIVND (reference sequence). The CDR3 sequence is 13 residues long. CDR3 sequence: CASSKRDRTEAFF. CDR3 sequence (DNA): TGTGCCAGTAGTAAAAGGGATCGCACTGAAGCTTTCTTT.

In this sample, this clonotype is large. The V gene is TRBV6-5, the J gene TRBJ1-2, with 7 bases matching TRBD1. V lost 0 bases and J lost 8; bases outside the gene matches: 3. Germline V gives CDR1 MNHEY, CDR2 SVGAGI. The CDR3 contains 13 residues. The chain's CDR3 is CASSYSTRGGYTF. In DNA form, the CDR3 reads TGTGCCAGCAGTTACTCGACCAGGGGGGGCTACACCTTC.

This clonotype is large by share. This chain connects TRBV6-5 to TRBJ2-7; 8 nucleotides match TRBD2. In germline, CDR1 is MNHEY, CDR2 SVGAGI. Unmatched junction bases numbered 8, after V lost 2 bases and J lost 5 bases. The CDR3 sequence is 15 residues long. The CDR3 spells CASSYRRGGHHEQYF. The DNA of the CDR3 is TGTGCCAGCAGTTACCGACGGGGGGGCCATCACGAGCAGTACTTC.

By share of the sample, this clonotype is medium-sized. The chain is built from TRBV19 and TRBJ1-2, with 9 bases matching TRBD1. The CDR3 totals 14 residues. With 3 bases clipped from V and 7 bases from J, the junction kept 6 bases outside the gene matches. In germline, CDR1 is LNHDA, CDR2 SQIVND (reference sequence). The DNA for the CDR3 is TGTGCCAGTAGTATCCCCGGGACAGGGTCTGGCTACACCTTC. Translated: CASSIPGTGSGYTF. Variable domain in full (rest from reference TRBV19 and TRBJ1-2): DGGITQSPKYLFRKEGQNVTLSCEQNLNHDAMYWYRQDPGQGLRLIYYSQIVNDFQKGDIAEGYSVSREKKESFPLTVTSAQKNPTAFYLCASSIPGTGSGYTFGSGTRLTVV.

This clonotype was seen more than once but under ten times. The chain employs TRBV15 and TRBJ1-4; 9 bases fit TRBD1. V lost 8 bases and J lost 5; bases outside the gene matches: 3. The CDR3 consists of 13 residues. CDR1 is LNHNV, CDR2 YYDKDF, per germline (reference sequence). The CDR3 protein is CATGTGRNEKLFF. The CDR3 DNA follows: TGTGCCACCGGGACAGGGAGGAATGAAAAACTGTTTTTT. The whole variable domain, filled in from reference TRBV15 and TRBJ1-4, reads DAMVIQNPRYQVTQFGKPVTLSCSQTLNHNVMYWYQQKSSQAPKLLFHYYDKDFNNEADTPDNFQSRRPNTSFCFLDIRSPGLGDTAMYLCATGTGRNEKLFFGSGTQLSVL.

The table lists this clonotype with a few counts. The CDR3 sequence: CSANHGQLSSYNEQFF. The DNA of the CDR3 is TGCAGTGCTAACCATGGACAGCTTAGCTCCTACAATGAGCAGTTCTTC. The rearrangement joins TRBV20-1 to TRBJ2-1, with D possibly matching TRBD1 (6 bases). This CDR3 spans 16 amino acids. Germline V CDR1 and CDR2: DFQATT, SNEGSKA (reference sequence). With 4 bases removed from V and 0 bases from J, the gap between germline ends came to 16 bases.